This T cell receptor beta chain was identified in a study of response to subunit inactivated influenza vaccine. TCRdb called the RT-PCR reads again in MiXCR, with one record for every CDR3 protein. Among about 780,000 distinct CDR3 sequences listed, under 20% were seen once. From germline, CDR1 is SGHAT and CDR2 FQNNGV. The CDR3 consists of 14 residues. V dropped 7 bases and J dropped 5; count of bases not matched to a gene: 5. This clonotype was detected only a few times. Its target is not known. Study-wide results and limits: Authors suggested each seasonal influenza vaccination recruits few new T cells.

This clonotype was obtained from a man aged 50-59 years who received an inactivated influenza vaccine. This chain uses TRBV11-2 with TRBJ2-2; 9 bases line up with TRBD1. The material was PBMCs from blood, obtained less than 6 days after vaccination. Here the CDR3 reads CASKRTGDTGELFF. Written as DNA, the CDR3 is TGTGCCAGCAAACGGACAGGGGATACCGGGGAGCTGTTTTTT.